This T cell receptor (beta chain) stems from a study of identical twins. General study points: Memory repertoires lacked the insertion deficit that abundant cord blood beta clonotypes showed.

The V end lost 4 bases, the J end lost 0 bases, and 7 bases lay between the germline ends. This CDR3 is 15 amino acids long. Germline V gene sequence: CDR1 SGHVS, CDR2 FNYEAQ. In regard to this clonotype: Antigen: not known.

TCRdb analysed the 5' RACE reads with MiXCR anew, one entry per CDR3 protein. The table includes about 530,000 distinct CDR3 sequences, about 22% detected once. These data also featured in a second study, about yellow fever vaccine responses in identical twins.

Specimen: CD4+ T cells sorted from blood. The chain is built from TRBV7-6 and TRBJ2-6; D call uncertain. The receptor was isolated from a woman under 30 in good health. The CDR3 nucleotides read TGTGCCAGCAGCTCCACAGCCTCTGGGGCCAACGTCCTGACTTTC. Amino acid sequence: CASSSTASGANVLTF.